This T cell receptor (beta chain) is from a study of CD8 T cells in ankylosing spondylitis. Germline V lookup: CDR1 PRHDT, CDR2 FYEKMQ (reference sequence). The CDR3 covers 13 residues. V lost 5 bases, J lost 7 bases, and 2 bases stayed unmatched. One entry per CDR3 protein, called by TCRdb with MiXCR from the 5' RACE reads. This sample has roughly 180,000 distinct CDR3 sequences, with roughly 10% found just once. Study conclusions and caveats: The authors found the disease-linked clones to be CD8+ and relatively rare in peripheral blood. A subset of motif variants has previously been described in the synovial fluid and blood of reactive arthritis.

In the case of this clonotype: Antigen specificity is unknown.

Material: blood, either unsorted or a sorted T cell fraction (not recorded which). This receptor was taken from a female donor with ankylosing spondylitis or in good health (not recorded which). J is TRBJ2-1 and V is TRBV13, with TRBD1 matching 10 bases. This chain's CDR3 is CASSQGQGNEQFF. Written as DNA, the CDR3 is TGTGCCAGCAGCCAGGGACAGGGGAATGAGCAGTTCTTC.